Given below is one T cell receptor beta chain in context. Sequencing used immunoSEQ multiplex PCR; TCRdb keeps in-frame clones, though not all of them. The data hold under 300,000 clones, with roughly 86% observed a single time. The data stem from a study of blood T cell repertoires in COVID-19. In the study overall: COVID-19 samples collected from the United States, Italy and Spain covered acute and convalescent phases.

The CDR3 length is 15 residues. The V gene's germline CDR1 is SGHRS and CDR2 YFSETQ. The ends were cut back, 4 bases at V and 2 bases at J, with 15 bases in the middle. The sequenced sample was peripheral blood. The TCR sequence derives from a woman in her 70s with active or convalescent COVID-19. J is TRBJ1-2 and V is TRBV5-1; unclear D gene. The CDR3 spells CASSPRAGLNYGYTF. The CDR3 bases are TGCGCCAGCAGCCCTAGGGCGGGGTTGAACTATGGCTACACCTTC.